This TCR beta chain emerged from a study of cytomegalovirus exposure and HLA in healthy donors. Study as a whole: Within an early data release were 80 million to 90 million unique TCRs drawn from HLA-typed donors. Study-wide points: Researchers left out some V segments, among them TRBV6-2 and TRBV6-3, as indistinguishable. Most CMV-associated TCR beta chains appeared HLA-restricted in a later analysis.

V was trimmed by 0 bases and J by 5 bases, leaving 6 bases between them. Germline loops: CDR1 SGHDT, CDR2 YYEEEE. The CDR3 has 14 amino acids. Researchers ran the PCR with 60 Vbeta and 13 Jbeta primers. Profiled with immunoSEQ multiplex PCR; TCRdb holds only in-frame clones, not every one. The sample carries more than 85,000 clones, 84% recorded once. Notes on this clone: The antigen is undetermined.

Whereas donors were nominally healthy upon sampling, unrecorded immune exposures were probable. The source material was PBMCs. The gene calls are TRBV5-6 and TRBJ1-6, with D tentatively TRBD1 (5 bases). This receptor was taken from a woman aged 18-30 years in good health and CMV-seronegative. The CDR3 loop reads CASSLARDNSPLHF. CDR3 DNA: TGTGCCAGCAGCTTGGCCAGGGATAATTCACCCCTCCACTTT.